A selection of T cell receptor beta chains follows, all from one sample in a study of blood T cell repertoires in COVID-19. This table comes from immunoSEQ multiplex PCR, and its TCRdb copy is limited to in-frame clones, with some not included. The top ten clones hold approximately 3.6% of a sample with 250,000 or so clones, 65% to 85% of them seen once. What was sequenced was PBMCs or T cells enriched from blood (not recorded which). These receptors were obtained from a man aged 50-60 years who had recovered from COVID-19. The CDR3 runs from the conserved cysteine through the conserved F or W. Fields, in order: J gene, V gene, D gene, clone size, CDR3 protein, CDR3 DNA. A D gene is named only where the DNA matches it firmly. The size of a clone is reported for some rows only, either as once, few or many, or as a class for expanded clones.

j_gene: TRBJ2-4
v_gene: TRBV7-2
d_gene: TRBD2
abundance: .
CDR3aa: CASSLVRASGNLAKNIQYF
CDR3nt: TGTGCCAGCAGCTTAGTACGGGCTAGCGGAAATCTAGCCAAAAACATTCAGTACTTC

j_gene: TRBJ2-2
v_gene: TRBV18
d_gene: TRBD1
abundance: few
CDR3aa: CASSPVGQGGTGELFF
CDR3nt: TGTGCCAGCTCACCCGTCGGACAGGGGGGCACCGGGGAGCTGTTTTTT

j_gene: TRBJ1-2
v_gene: TRBV28
d_gene: .
abundance: .
CDR3aa: CASSINYGYTF
CDR3nt: TGTGCCAGCAGCATCAACTATGGCTACACCTTC

j_gene: TRBJ2-1
v_gene: TRBV7-3
d_gene: TRBD2
abundance: .
CDR3aa: CASSQSGGAVYEQFF
CDR3nt: TGTGCCAGCAGTCAAAGCGGGGGGGCCGTGTATGAGCAGTTCTTC

j_gene: TRBJ1-5
v_gene: TRBV7-2
d_gene: .
abundance: .
CDR3aa: CASSLEGLDQPQHF
CDR3nt: TGTGCCAGCAGCTTAGAGGGGTTAGATCAGCCCCAGCATTTT

j_gene: TRBJ1-4
v_gene: TRBV7-9
d_gene: .
abundance: .
CDR3aa: CASSLGGINEKLFF
CDR3nt: TGTGCCAGCAGCTTAGGAGGGATTAATGAAAAACTGTTTTTT

j_gene: TRBJ2-7
v_gene: TRBV7-3
d_gene: TRBD2
abundance: .
CDR3aa: CASSLLAGPYEQYF
CDR3nt: TGTGCCAGCAGCTTACTAGCGGGGCCCTACGAGCAGTACTTC

j_gene: TRBJ2-3
v_gene: TRBV9
d_gene: .
abundance: once
CDR3aa: CASSVPGGGPDTQYF
CDR3nt: TGTGCCAGCAGCGTCCCAGGGGGAGGCCCAGATACGCAGTATTTT

j_gene: TRBJ2-7
v_gene: TRBV27
d_gene: TRBD2
abundance: .
CDR3aa: CASSLLGGFPTYEQYF
CDR3nt: TGTGCCAGCAGTTTGCTCGGGGGGTTCCCTACCTACGAGCAGTACTTC

j_gene: TRBJ2-7
v_gene: TRBV5-1
d_gene: TRBD1
abundance: .
CDR3aa: CASSLALGGWNEQYF
CDR3nt: TGCGCCAGCAGCTTGGCCTTAGGGGGCTGGAACGAGCAGTACTTC

j_gene: TRBJ1-1
v_gene: TRBV15
d_gene: .
abundance: .
CDR3aa: CATSRDRGMNTEAFF
CDR3nt: TGTGCCACCAGCAGAGATCGGGGGATGAACACTGAAGCTTTCTTT

j_gene: TRBJ1-1
v_gene: TRBV7-6
d_gene: TRBD1
abundance: .
CDR3aa: CASSLGKGDREESTEAFF
CDR3nt: TGTGCCAGCAGCTTAGGGAAAGGGGACAGGGAGGAGAGCACTGAAGCTTTCTTT

j_gene: TRBJ2-2
v_gene: TRBV30
d_gene: .
abundance: .
CDR3aa: CAWTGGGVGTGELFF
CDR3nt: TGTGCCTGGACCGGGGGAGGAGTGGGCACCGGGGAGCTGTTTTTT

j_gene: TRBJ1-5
v_gene: TRBV7-9
d_gene: .
abundance: .
CDR3aa: CASSLMGVNQPQHF
CDR3nt: TGTGCCAGCAGCCTGATGGGAGTAAATCAGCCCCAGCATTTT

j_gene: TRBJ1-1
v_gene: TRBV4-1
d_gene: .
abundance: .
CDR3aa: CASSQDGPAFF
CDR3nt: TGCGCCAGCAGCCAAGATGGGCCGGCTTTCTTT

j_gene: TRBJ2-1
v_gene: TRBV5-1
d_gene: TRBD2
abundance: .
CDR3aa: CASSGAREGYEQFF
CDR3nt: TGCGCCAGCAGCGGGGCTAGGGAGGGTTATGAGCAGTTCTTC

j_gene: TRBJ1-3
v_gene: TRBV5-1
d_gene: TRBD1
abundance: .
CDR3aa: CASSLGAGGISGNTIYF
CDR3nt: TGCGCCAGCAGCTTGGGGGCAGGGGGCATCTCTGGAAACACCATATATTTT

j_gene: TRBJ2-1
v_gene: TRBV6-5
d_gene: .
abundance: .
CDR3aa: CASSLNAASSYNEQFF
CDR3nt: TGTGCCAGCAGTTTAAATGCGGCGAGCTCCTACAATGAGCAGTTCTTC

j_gene: TRBJ1-2
v_gene: TRBV24-1
d_gene: TRBD1
abundance: .
CDR3aa: CATSDTRGQGADGYTF
CDR3nt: TGTGCCACCAGTGATACCCGAGGGCAGGGGGCTGACGGCTACACCTTC

j_gene: TRBJ2-4
v_gene: TRBV4-1
d_gene: .
abundance: .
CDR3aa: CASSQGSFGAIQYF
CDR3nt: TGCGCCAGCAGCCAAGGAAGCTTTGGGGCCATTCAGTACTTC

j_gene: TRBJ2-7
v_gene: TRBV18
d_gene: TRBD1
abundance: .
CDR3aa: CASSPLQGVLYEQYF
CDR3nt: TGTGCCAGCTCACCACTACAGGGGGTCCTCTACGAGCAGTACTTC

j_gene: TRBJ1-1
v_gene: TRBV7-2
d_gene: TRBD1
abundance: .
CDR3aa: CASSLAQGAISEAFF
CDR3nt: TGTGCCAGCAGCTTAGCGCAGGGGGCGATCTCTGAAGCTTTCTTT

j_gene: TRBJ2-5
v_gene: TRBV5-1
d_gene: TRBD1
abundance: many
CDR3aa: CASSLGGQTARTQYF
CDR3nt: TGCGCCAGCAGCTTGGGGGGACAGACCGCCAGGACCCAGTACTTC